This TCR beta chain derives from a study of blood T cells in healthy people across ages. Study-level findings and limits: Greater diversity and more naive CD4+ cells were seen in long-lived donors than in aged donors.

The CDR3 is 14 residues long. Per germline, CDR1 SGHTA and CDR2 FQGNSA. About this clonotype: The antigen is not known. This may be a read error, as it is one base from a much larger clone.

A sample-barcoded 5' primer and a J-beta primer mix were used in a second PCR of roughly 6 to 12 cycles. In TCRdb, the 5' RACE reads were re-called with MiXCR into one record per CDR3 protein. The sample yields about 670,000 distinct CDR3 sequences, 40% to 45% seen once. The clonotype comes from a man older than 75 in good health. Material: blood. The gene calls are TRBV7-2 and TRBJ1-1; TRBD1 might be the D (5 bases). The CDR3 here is CANSLRGPNTEAFF. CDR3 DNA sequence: TGTGCCAACAGCTTAAGGGGTCCCAACACTGAAGCTTTCTTT.